These 27 T cell receptor beta chains were sequenced from one sample in a study of OX40 agonist ivuxolimab in advanced cancers. Libraries were prepared by immunoSEQ multiplex PCR; TCRdb keeps only in-frame clonotypes and omits some of them. Here the sample spans under 65,000 clones, 91% being singletons. The sequences come from CD4+ or CD8+ T cells sorted from blood, collected in a trial of the OX40 agonist ivuxolimab. These TCRs come from an adult with an advanced solid tumor such as melanoma, head and neck, liver or kidney cancer.

The genes are TRBV2 and TRBJ1-2; TRBD1 might be the D (6 bases). This CDR3 contains 15 residues. V was cut by 7 bases and J by 4 bases, with 19 bases left in between. Looked up from germline, CDR1 is SNHLY and CDR2 is FYNNEI. The CDR3 sequence: CASTEDSLSRYGYTF. The CDR3 DNA is TGTGCCAGCACCGAGGACAGTTTGTCCCGCTATGGCTACACCTTC.

The chain employs TRBV5-4 and TRBJ2-5; D unresolved. Germline V gene sequence: CDR1 SGHNT, CDR2 YYREEE (reference sequence). The CDR3 is 13 residues long. Trimming removed 3 bases at V and 2 bases at J, with 8 bases between. CDR3 protein: CASSSTEQETQYF. DNA of the CDR3: TGTGCCAGCAGCTCCACAGAGCAAGAGACCCAGTACTTC.

With respect to this clone: The same CDR3 can be traced to other DNA sequences in this sample. The rearrangement uses TRBV14 and TRBJ2-7; D unresolved. Trimming took 1 base from V and 3 from J, leaving 4 bases between them. The CDR3 length is 12 residues. CDR1 is SGHDN, CDR2 FVKESK, per germline. The CDR3 loop is CASSQVGYEQYF. In DNA form, the CDR3 reads TGTGCCAGCAGCCAAGTAGGCTACGAGCAGTACTTC.

This clone appeared a single time. This sequence joins TRBV11-2 and TRBJ2-7, with D maybe TRBD2 (5 bases). Germline CDR1 is SGHAT and CDR2 is FQNNGV. CDR3 length equals 14 residues. Trimming took 0 bases from V and 1 from J, leaving 7 bases between them. The CDR3 bases are TGTGCCAGCAGCTTAGAGGACTGGTCCTACGAGCAGTACTTC. Its protein product is CASSLEDWSYEQYF.

This clone was detected only once. The chain employs TRBV6-5 and TRBJ2-7, with a weak D call TRBD1 (5 bases). Germline V CDR1 and CDR2: MNHEY, SVGAGI. V gave up 2 bases and J gave up 4 bases, with 9 bases separating them. The CDR3 sequence is 13 residues long. The CDR3 region has the DNA TGTGCCAGCAGTTACGACAGAGCTTACGAGCAGTACTTC. This codes for CASSYDRAYEQYF.

The rearrangement uses TRBV7-9 and TRBJ1-1; possible D gene TRBD1, 5 bases. This CDR3 is 12 amino acids long. Germline CDR1 and CDR2: SEHNR and FQNEAQ (reference sequence). Deletions cut 8 bases from V and 4 bases from J, with 11 bases between. The CDR3 sequence is CASLGGLTEAFF. DNA for the CDR3: TGTGCCAGCCTTGGGGGTCTCACTGAAGCTTTCTTT.

The J gene is TRBJ1-1, the V gene TRBV11-2; no firm D call. This CDR3 has 12 amino acids. V lost 4 bases, J lost 7 bases, and 10 bases lay in between. Looked up from germline, CDR1 is SGHAT and CDR2 is FQNNGV. The CDR3 sequence is CASSSSVVEAFF. The CDR3 region has the DNA TGTGCCAGCAGCTCCTCTGTCGTTGAAGCTTTCTTT.

The chain combines TRBV7-6 with TRBJ2-7; 7 positions agree with TRBD1. The CDR3 contains 18 residues. The ends lost 1 base at V and 1 base at J; junction bases unmatched: 13. Germline CDR1 is SGHVS and CDR2 is FNYEAQ. The CDR3 region is CASSLVSPDRTSSYEQYF. CDR3 in DNA: TGTGCCAGCAGCTTAGTCAGTCCGGACAGGACCTCATCCTACGAGCAGTACTTC.

The chain uses TRBV11-2 and TRBJ1-1, with D uncertain. Germline V CDR1 and CDR2: SGHAT, FQNNGV. Trimming stripped 1 base from V and 0 bases from J, with 3 bases between. The CDR3 sequence is 13 residues long. The CDR3 DNA is TGTGCCAGCAGCTTAGTAGTGAACACTGAAGCTTTCTTT. Protein product: CASSLVVNTEAFF.

The genes are TRBV29-1 and TRBJ1-2; D is possibly TRBD1 (5 bases). The V gene lost 1 base and the J gene lost 0 bases, with 18 bases spanning the gap. Germline lookup yields CDR1 SQVTM and CDR2 ANQGSEA. This CDR3 region has 17 residues. CDR3 region: CSVEVWGEGRTNYGYTF. The CDR3 bases are TGCAGCGTTGAAGTTTGGGGGGAGGGCAGAACTAACTATGGCTACACCTTC.

This clone occurred once. V usage is TRBV19 and J usage is TRBJ2-1; a weak D match, TRBD2 (7 bases). Looked up from germline, CDR1 is LNHDA and CDR2 is SQIVND (reference sequence). This CDR3 contains 15 residues. V lost 3 bases and J lost 3, with 12 bases in between. In DNA form, the CDR3 reads TGTGCCAGTAGTATGGCCGGGGGGCGCTACAATGAGCAGTTCTTC. This encodes CASSMAGGRYNEQFF.

V is TRBV2 and J is TRBJ2-2; TRBD1 or TRBD2 may be the D gene (5 bases each). The V end was cut by 8 bases, the J end by 0 bases, with 22 bases between. The CDR3 has 18 amino acids. Germline values: CDR1 SNHLY, CDR2 FYNNEI. Here the CDR3 DNA reads TGTGCCAGCTTCGGGACGGACGGAACGCCCGCGAACACCGGGGAGCTGTTTTTT. The encoded protein is CASFGTDGTPANTGELFF.

This clone is a singleton in its sample. The genes are TRBV19 and TRBJ2-1, with D uncertain. This CDR3 has 16 amino acids. Per the germline V gene, CDR1 is LNHDA and CDR2 is SQIVND (reference sequence). The V end lost 5 bases, the J end lost 3 bases, and 17 bases lay between the germline ends. The CDR3 DNA reads as TGTGCCAGTAGTCTGACCTGGACCGCAATCTACAATGAGCAGTTCTTC. This gives the protein CASSLTWTAIYNEQFF.

The chain recombines TRBV11-3 with TRBJ2-2; D is ambiguous. CDR3 length equals 13 residues. Germline V gives CDR1 SGHNT, CDR2 YENEEA. V was shortened by 0 bases and J by 4 bases, with 3 bases between the two germline ends. The CDR3 region has the DNA TGTGCCAGCAGCTTAGAGCCCACCGGGGAGCTGTTTTTT. Translation: CASSLEPTGELFF.

The rearrangement joins TRBV4-1 to TRBJ1-2; D is possibly TRBD1 (5 bases). Looked up from germline, CDR1 is MGHRA and CDR2 is YSYEKL. V was clipped by 3 bases and J by 7 bases, with 6 bases between them. The CDR3 is made up of 11 amino acids. CDR3 nucleotides: TGCGCCAGCAGCCAGGGGGGTGGCTACACCTTC. Translated: CASSQGGGYTF.

In this sample, this clone turned up a few times. The chain combines TRBV25-1 with TRBJ1-1, with D possibly TRBD1 on 5 matching bases. The CDR3 consists of 13 residues. CDR1 and CDR2 (germline): MGHDK, SYGVNS. V was trimmed by 3 bases and J by 4 bases, leaving 9 bases between them. CDR3 sequence reads: CASSDQGITEAFF. CDR3 in DNA: TGTGCCAGCAGTGACCAGGGAATCACTGAAGCTTTCTTT.

This chain joins TRBV19 and TRBJ1-1; D is ambiguous. Germline V CDR1 and CDR2: LNHDA, SQIVND (reference sequence). The CDR3 length is 13 residues. Deletions cut 7 bases from V and 2 bases from J, with 11 bases between. CDR3 sequence (DNA): TGTGCCAGTAAATTGAGCAGAAACACTGAAGCTTTCTTT. It yields the protein CASKLSRNTEAFF.

The genes are TRBV11-1 and TRBJ1-4; D might be TRBD1 (5 bases). The CDR3 consists of 15 residues. CDR1 is SGHAT and CDR2 is FQDESV in the germline V gene (reference sequence). Trimming removed 2 bases at V and 8 bases at J, with 15 bases between. CDR3 sequence (DNA): TGTGCCAGCAGCTTATTCCTGGGGCCACCCGAAAAACTGTTTTTT. Residues: CASSLFLGPPEKLFF.

The chain uses TRBV6-1 and TRBJ2-7; D could derive from TRBD1 or TRBD2 (5 bases each). Germline CDR1 MNHNS, CDR2 SASEGT. The CDR3 totals 12 residues. Trimming left V 8 bases short and J 4 bases short, with 12 bases between. CDR3 in DNA: TGTGCCAGCGGGGGATCGGGTTACGAGCAGTACTTC. It translates to CASGGSGYEQYF.

CDR3 loop: CASSEGLFTGGIFYGYTF. DNA of the CDR3: TGTGCCAGCAGTGAAGGCTTATTTACAGGGGGGATTTTCTATGGCTACACCTTC. The chain joins TRBV6-1 to TRBJ1-2; TRBD1 matches 8 bases. The CDR3 sequence is 18 residues long. V gave up 1 base and J gave up 4 bases; unmatched junction bases: 14. Germline loops: CDR1 MNHNS, CDR2 SASEGT.

The chain has TRBV19 and TRBJ1-2; 9 bases agree with TRBD1. The CDR3 length is 14 residues. Germline values: CDR1 LNHDA, CDR2 SQIVND (reference sequence). V shed 7 bases and J 3 bases; nucleotides not matched to a gene: 6. CDR3 region: CASTPRDRDYGYTF. The CDR3 DNA reads TGTGCCAGTACCCCCCGGGACAGGGACTATGGCTACACCTTC. The whole variable domain, filled in from reference TRBV19 and TRBJ1-2, reads DGGITQSPKYLFRKEGQNVTLSCEQNLNHDAMYWYRQDPGQGLRLIYYSQIVNDFQKGDIAEGYSVSREKKESFPLTVTSAQKNPTAFYLCASTPRDRDYGYTFGSGTRLTVV.

V and J are TRBV9 and TRBJ2-7; D is perhaps TRBD2 (6 bases). The ends were cut back, 2 bases at V and 7 bases at J, with 13 bases in the middle. CDR1 is SGDLS, CDR2 YYNGEE, per germline. The CDR3 is 13 amino acids. CDR3 sequence reads: CASSVLGAGEQYF. The CDR3 DNA is TGTGCCAGCAGCGTCCTCGGGGCGGGAGAGCAGTACTTC.

This clone was counted only a few times. The V and J genes are TRBV5-1 and TRBJ2-2, with no clear D. Trimming took off 5 bases at V and 6 bases at J, with 14 bases between the two ends. This CDR3 contains 14 residues. Germline V gene sequence: CDR1 SGHRS, CDR2 YFSETQ. CDR3 bases: TGCGCCAGCAGAGATCCTAGATTACCCGGGGAGCTGTTTTTT. Its protein is CASRDPRLPGELFF. The full variable domain, with the rest looked up from reference TRBV5-1 and TRBJ2-2, is KAGVTQTPRYLIKTRGQQVTLSCSPISGHRSVSWYQQTPGQGLQFLFEYFSETQRNKGNFPGRFSGRQFSNSRSEMNVSTLELGDSALYLCASRDPRLPGELFFGEGSRLTVL.

Comment on this clone: An end of the junction differs from the germline gene, which may be a read error. The gene calls are TRBV6-4 and TRBJ2-2, with unresolved D. This CDR3 contains 13 residues. Germline CDR1 and CDR2: MRHNA and SNTAGT. The CDR3 bases are TGTACCAGCAGTGACTCTGGGACCGGGGAGCTGTTTTTT. Its protein product is CTSSDSGTGELFF.

The V call is TRBV14, the J call TRBJ1-6; D is unresolved. The CDR3 runs to 14 residues. Germline V gene sequence: CDR1 SGHDN, CDR2 FVKESK. V lost 5 bases and J 6 bases, leaving 11 bases between the germline ends. CDR3 sequence (DNA): TGTGCCAGCAGCGTCGGACGGACTAATTCACCCCTCCACTTT. Translated, it gives CASSVGRTNSPLHF.

The chain couples TRBV4-2 to TRBJ1-1; the D gene is possibly TRBD1 (6 bases). There are 21 residues in the CDR3. Trimming took off 0 bases at V and 2 bases at J, with 28 bases between the two ends. Germline CDR1 reads LGHNA; CDR2 reads YNFKEQ. CDR3 amino acids: CASSQDFEIGRTEYPNTEAFF. For the CDR3, the DNA is TGTGCCAGCAGCCAAGATTTCGAAATAGGGAGGACAGAGTATCCTAACACTGAAGCTTTCTTT.

The J gene is TRBJ1-5, the V gene TRBV28; maybe TRBD1 (5 bases). The germline CDR1 and CDR2 sequences are MDHEN and SYDVKM. V was trimmed by 2 bases and J by 2 bases, leaving 13 bases between them. The CDR3 loop spans 16 amino acids. The CDR3 loop is CASSLETVWGNQPQHF. The CDR3, as DNA: TGTGCCAGCAGTTTAGAGACAGTCTGGGGCAATCAGCCCCAGCATTTT.